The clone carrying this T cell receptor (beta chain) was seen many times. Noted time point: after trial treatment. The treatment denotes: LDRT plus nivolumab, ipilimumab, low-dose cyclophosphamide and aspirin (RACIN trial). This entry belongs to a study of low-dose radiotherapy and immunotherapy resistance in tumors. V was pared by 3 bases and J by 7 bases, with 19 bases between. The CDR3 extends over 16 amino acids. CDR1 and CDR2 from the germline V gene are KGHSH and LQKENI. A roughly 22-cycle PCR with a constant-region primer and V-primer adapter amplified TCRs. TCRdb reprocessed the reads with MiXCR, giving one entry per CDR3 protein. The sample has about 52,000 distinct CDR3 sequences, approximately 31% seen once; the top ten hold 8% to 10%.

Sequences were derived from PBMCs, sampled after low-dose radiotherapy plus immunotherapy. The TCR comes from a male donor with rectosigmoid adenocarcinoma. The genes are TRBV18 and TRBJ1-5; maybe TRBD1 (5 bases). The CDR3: CASSPPGTQAQQPQHF. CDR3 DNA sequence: TGTGCCAGCTCACCTCCCGGGACCCAAGCCCAACAGCCCCAGCATTTT.